The rows below give T cell receptor beta chains drawn from one sample of a study of response to subunit inactivated influenza vaccine. TCRdb independently ran MiXCR on the RT-PCR reads; one entry per CDR3 protein. The data show 160,000 or so distinct CDR3 sequences, roughly 10% seen once. The sample here was non-naive T cells sorted from PBMCs, taken 45 days after vaccination. All receptors come from a man in his forties or fifties who received an inactivated influenza vaccine. CDR3s include the opening cysteine and the closing phenylalanine or tryptophan. Each record gives: clone size, V gene, CDR3 length, D gene, J gene, CDR3 protein, CDR3 DNA. The D gene is left open where the match is weak. The size of a clone is reported for some rows only, either as once, few or many, or as a class for expanded clones.

many,TRBV9,15,.,TRBJ2-1,CASSDTPGRINEQFF,TGTGCCAGCAGCGATACCCCGGGACGGATCAATGAGCAGTTCTTC
few,TRBV6-5,12,.,TRBJ1-1,CASSPEGTEAFF,TGTGCCAGCAGTCCAGAGGGGACTGAAGCTTTCTTT
many,TRBV10-3,16,TRBD1,TRBJ1-2,CAISEIGQVLLGGYTF,TGTGCCATCAGTGAGATAGGACAGGTCCTTCTGGGAGGCTACACCTTC
few,TRBV27,15,.,TRBJ2-2,CASSLVGRHTGELFF,TGTGCCAGCAGTTTAGTTGGCAGACACACCGGGGAGCTGTTTTTT
few,TRBV6-5,15,.,TRBJ2-3,CASSYSFGEPDTQYF,TGTGCCAGCAGTTACTCGTTCGGGGAACCAGATACGCAGTATTTT
.,TRBV20-1,16,.,TRBJ2-3,CSARAPQGVGTDTQYF,TGCAGTGCTAGAGCCCCCCAAGGCGTAGGTACAGATACGCAGTATTTT
.,TRBV28,17,TRBD2,TRBJ2-6,CASTRTSTVPGANVLTF,TGTGCCAGCACCCGGACTAGCACAGTCCCTGGGGCCAACGTCCTGACTTTC
few,TRBV28,15,.,TRBJ2-7,CASRLGGFSSYEQYF,TGTGCCAGCAGGTTAGGGGGATTTAGTTCCTACGAGCAGTACTTC
few,TRBV20-1,16,TRBD2,TRBJ2-5,CSAESRTSGTQETQYF,TGCAGTGCCGAGAGCCGCACTAGCGGAACCCAAGAGACCCAGTACTTC
.,TRBV6-2/TRBV6-3,17,TRBD2,TRBJ2-4,CASRGLVSEGAENIQYF,TGTGCCAGCAGAGGACTAGTGAGCGAAGGAGCCGAAAACATTCAGTACTTC
.,TRBV28,13,.,TRBJ2-5,CASSPDGLKTQYF,TGTGCCAGCAGTCCGGACGGTCTAAAGACCCAGTACTTC
many,TRBV11-2,15,TRBD1,TRBJ2-3,CASSLTGSSTDTQYF,TGTGCCAGCAGCTTGACAGGGTCTAGCACAGATACGCAGTATTTT
.,TRBV4-3,13,.,TRBJ2-7,CASAKGPSYEQYF,TGCGCCAGCGCGAAGGGACCCTCCTACGAGCAGTACTTC
.,TRBV9,15,.,TRBJ2-6,CASSAGSSGANVLTF,TGTGCCAGCAGCGCCGGGAGCTCTGGGGCCAACGTCCTGACTTTC
.,TRBV12-3/TRBV12-4,14,TRBD1,TRBJ1-2,CASSWTGRNYGYTF,TGTGCCAGCAGCTGGACAGGGAGGAACTATGGCTACACCTTC
few,TRBV7-2,15,TRBD2,TRBJ2-7,CASSRLAGGDNEQYF,TGTGCCAGCAGCCGACTAGCGGGAGGGGACAACGAGCAGTACTTC
few,TRBV24-1,17,.,TRBJ2-1,CATSDSSRRASPNEQFF,TGTGCCACCAGTGATTCATCTAGGCGGGCGTCCCCCAATGAGCAGTTCTTC
many,TRBV7-2,14,.,TRBJ2-7,CASSLAGDTYEQYF,TGTGCCAGCAGCTTAGCGGGGGACACCTACGAGCAGTACTTC
.,TRBV5-1,16,.,TRBJ2-1,CASSLETRSSYNEQFF,TGCGCCAGCAGCCTAGAAACCCGAAGCTCCTACAATGAGCAGTTCTTC
few,TRBV12-3/TRBV12-4,15,TRBD2,TRBJ2-2,CASTYGGARTGELFF,TGTGCCAGCACCTACGGGGGGGCGCGCACCGGGGAGCTGTTTTTT
many,TRBV20-1,14,TRBD2,TRBJ2-1,CSAALAGGRNEQFF,TGCAGTGCCGCCTTAGCGGGGGGGCGGAATGAGCAGTTCTTC
few,TRBV6-5,16,.,TRBJ2-2,CASSYDSNINTGELFF,TGTGCCAGCAGTTACGACAGTAATATTAACACCGGGGAGCTGTTTTTT
few,TRBV7-2,14,.,TRBJ2-5,CASSTGPSRGTQYF,TGTGCCAGCAGCACCGGACCTTCGAGGGGGACCCAGTACTTC
.,TRBV2,15,TRBD1,TRBJ2-1,CASSGQGQGTTEQFF,TGTGCCAGCAGTGGCCAAGGACAGGGGACCACTGAGCAGTTCTTC
few,TRBV12-3/TRBV12-4,19,TRBD1,TRBJ2-1,CACSLETGAAKTTYNEQFF,TGTGCCTGCAGTTTAGAGACAGGGGCCGCAAAGACTACCTACAATGAGCAGTTCTTC
.,TRBV5-6,16,TRBD2,TRBJ2-3,CASSPGRREGTDTQYF,TGTGCCAGCAGCCCCGGGCGGCGGGAGGGCACAGATACGCAGTATTTT
.,TRBV6-1,15,TRBD2,TRBJ2-1,CASKVSGGVHNEQFF,TGTGCCAGCAAAGTTAGCGGGGGGGTGCACAATGAGCAGTTCTTC
many,TRBV3-1,15,.,TRBJ2-7,CASSQFLQGSYEQYF,TGTGCCAGCAGCCAATTCTTGCAGGGGTCCTACGAGCAGTACTTC
many,TRBV19,13,TRBD1,TRBJ2-7,CASGRTGAYEQYF,TGTGCCAGTGGGAGGACAGGGGCCTACGAGCAGTACTTC
few,TRBV20-1,15,TRBD2,TRBJ2-2,CSATSGRVTTGELFF,TGCAGTGCAACGAGCGGGAGGGTGACCACCGGGGAGCTGTTTTTT
few,TRBV11-3,13,.,TRBJ2-7,CASSLSRGYEQYF,TGTGCCAGCAGCTTATCCCGGGGGTACGAGCAGTACTTC
.,TRBV7-9,13,.,TRBJ2-3,CASSNVGTDTQYF,TGTGCCAGCAGCAACGTGGGCACAGATACGCAGTATTTT
many,TRBV4-2,19,TRBD2,TRBJ2-3,CASSQDGVVRGGRADTQYF,TGTGCCAGCAGCCAAGATGGGGTCGTGCGGGGGGGCCGGGCAGATACGCAGTATTTT
many,TRBV12-3/TRBV12-4,17,TRBD2,TRBJ2-7,CASSGLAGGPYIYEQYF,TGTGCCAGCAGCGGACTAGCGGGAGGGCCCTATATCTACGAGCAGTACTTC
few,TRBV29-1,17,TRBD2,TRBJ2-3,CSVDSYGGAGHTDTQYF,TGCAGCGTTGACTCCTACGGGGGGGCCGGGCACACAGATACGCAGTATTTT
few,TRBV19,14,TRBD1,TRBJ2-2,CATSRTGVPGELFF,TGTGCCACTTCACGGACAGGGGTCCCCGGGGAGCTGTTTTTT
.,TRBV6-2/TRBV6-3,16,TRBD2,TRBJ2-1,CASSYPTSGGTNEQFF,TGTGCCAGCAGTTATCCGACTAGCGGGGGGACCAATGAGCAGTTCTTC
.,TRBV4-2,17,TRBD1,TRBJ1-3,CASSRTYRGQTGNTIYF,TGTGCCAGCAGCCGAACTTACAGGGGGCAGACTGGAAACACCATATATTTT
few,TRBV18,17,.,TRBJ1-1,CASSQAQPGGANTEAFF,TGTGCCAGCTCACAAGCCCAACCCGGGGGCGCGAACACTGAAGCTTTCTTT
.,TRBV4-2,14,.,TRBJ1-6,CASSQEPYNSPLHF,TGTGCCAGCAGCCAAGAACCCTATAATTCACCCCTCCACTTT
many,TRBV7-9,13,.,TRBJ2-3,CASSLEVPGPLHF,TGTGCCAGCAGCTTAGAAGTCCCGGGCCCGCTACATTTT
few,TRBV7-2,14,.,TRBJ1-5,CASSYGTINQPQHF,TGTGCCAGCAGTTACGGGACGATCAATCAGCCCCAGCATTTT